This T cell receptor beta chain is from a study of T-cell memory formation after mild COVID-19. As for the study in general: TCR clusters largely stayed donor specific.

One entry per CDR3 protein results from TCRdb running MiXCR on the 5' RACE reads. The sample yields 560,000 or so distinct CDR3 sequences, 17% seen once. Study-wide points: Contracting CD8+ clones were enriched in EMRA, CD4+ mainly in CM and EM. There was a balanced CD4/CD8 profile in clones contracting day 15 to 85, and later expanders leaned CD4+.

Notes on this clonotype: Its target is not known.

The sequencing sample was made of PBMCs or a T cell subset sorted from them (not recorded which). The receptor was derived from an adult woman who had mild COVID-19 (a few samples of this study predate the infection). Cell type and time point are not known.

In DNA form, the CDR3 reads TGTGCCAGCAGCCTGGGGAGTCGGAGTAACACTGAAGCTTTCTTT. Protein sequence: CASSLGSRSNTEAFF. The V gene is TRBV6-1, the J gene TRBJ1-1; D unclear. The CDR3 covers 15 residues. The ends were cut back, 6 bases at V and 2 bases at J, with 16 bases in the middle. The germline V gene encodes CDR1 MNHNS and CDR2 SASEGT.